The 24 T cell receptor beta chains presented below share a single source sample, sequenced in a study of blood T cell repertoires in COVID-19. Generated by immunoSEQ multiplex PCR, the TCRdb table keeps only in-frame clones and is missing some. The table shows fewer than 250,000 clones, with roughly four fifths occurring only once. Sequenced sample: peripheral blood. These receptors originate from a woman in her 70s with acute or convalescent COVID-19.

The rearrangement links TRBV10-1 to TRBJ1-2; 8 bases map to TRBD1. The trim removed 2 bases at V and 7 bases at J, leaving 3 bases unmatched. The length of the CDR3 is 13 residues. In germline, CDR1 is WNHNN, CDR2 SYGVQD (reference sequence). The CDR3 sequence: CASSEAGGSGYTF. The CDR3 DNA reads TGCGCCAGCAGTGAGGCAGGGGGCAGTGGCTACACCTTC.

The sample holds a few counts of this clone. This chain uses TRBV9 with TRBJ2-5; 7 bases agree with TRBD2. Germline assignment: CDR1 SGDLS and CDR2 YYNGEE. The CDR3 is 15 amino acids. Unmatched junction bases numbered 12, after V lost 0 bases and J lost 10 bases. The CDR3 DNA is TGTGCCAGCAGCGTAGACGGCGGGGGTAGTAGGGACCAGTACTTC. Translated, it gives CASSVDGGGSRDQYF.

The genes are TRBV10-3 and TRBJ1-2, with TRBD1 matching over 7 bases. The CDR3 has 12 amino acids. Germline lookup yields CDR1 ENHRY and CDR2 SYGVKD. The ends lost 6 bases at V and 8 bases at J; junction bases unmatched: 6. This CDR3 reads CAISNPGQGYTF. The CDR3 bases are TGTGCCATCAGCAATCCGGGACAGGGCTACACCTTC.

The rearrangement links TRBV19 to TRBJ2-7, with 10 nucleotides matching TRBD1. Germline V gene data show CDR1 as LNHDA and CDR2 as SQIVND (reference sequence). V lost 5 bases and J lost 6; bases outside the gene matches: 13. This CDR3 spans 16 amino acids. CDR3 protein: CASSPGTGAPRGEQYF. The CDR3 DNA reads as TGTGCCAGTAGTCCTGGGACAGGGGCTCCTAGGGGCGAGCAGTACTTC.

For the CDR3, the DNA is TGTGCCAGCAGCTTGGGGGACAGGGACTACTACGAGCAGTACTTC. Its translation: CASSLGDRDYYEQYF. This chain uses TRBV5-4 with TRBJ2-7; 9 bases agree with TRBD1. Trimming removed 0 bases from V and 3 bases from J; junction bases left unmatched: 4. Germline CDR1 is SGHNT and CDR2 is YYREEE (reference sequence). This CDR3 spans 15 amino acids.

The rearrangement uses TRBV9 and TRBJ1-4; TRBD1 matches at 11 bases. Germline CDR1 is SGDLS and CDR2 is YYNGEE. V lost 4 bases, J lost 11 bases, and 7 bases stayed unmatched. The CDR3 runs 14 residues. The CDR3 here is CASSIGQGAYKLFF. The CDR3 DNA follows: TGTGCCAGCAGCATCGGACAGGGGGCGTATAAACTGTTTTTT.

A single count supports this clone. The V call is TRBV5-1, the J call TRBJ2-3; D unresolved. This CDR3 has 12 amino acids. The ends were cut back, 5 bases at V and 5 bases at J, with 9 bases in the middle. Germline CDR1 reads SGHRS; CDR2 reads YFSETQ. The CDR3 here is CASSLTQDTQYF. The DNA of the CDR3 is TGCGCCAGCAGTCTGACTCAAGATACGCAGTATTTT.

The rearrangement joins TRBV7-2 to TRBJ2-3, with D perhaps matching TRBD1 (5 bases). The CDR3 is made up of 14 amino acids. The ends were cut back, 5 bases at V and 0 bases at J, with 9 bases in the middle. Germline CDR1 is SGHTA and CDR2 is FQGNSA. CDR3 protein: CASSRRQSTDTQYF. The CDR3 DNA sequence: TGTGCCAGCAGCCGCCGACAGAGCACAGATACGCAGTATTTT.

This chain joins TRBV5-1 and TRBJ2-7; 8 bases are shared with TRBD1. V trimming: 6 bases; J trimming: 6 bases; junction bases outside the gene matches: 8. The CDR3 contains 13 residues. Germline CDR1 SGHRS, CDR2 YFSETQ. Written as DNA, the CDR3 is TGCGCCAGCACTCCGGGACAGGTTAGCGAGCAGTACTTC. This encodes CASTPGQVSEQYF. The full variable domain, its missing parts supplied by reference TRBV5-1 and TRBJ2-7, is KAGVTQTPRYLIKTRGQQVTLSCSPISGHRSVSWYQQTPGQGLQFLFEYFSETQRNKGNFPGRFSGRQFSNSRSEMNVSTLELGDSALYLCASTPGQVSEQYFGPGTRLTVT.

V and J are TRBV12-3 or TRBV12-4 and TRBJ1-2; possible D gene TRBD1, 5 bases. CDR3 length: 12 residues. With 6 bases removed from V and 8 bases from J, the gap between germline ends came to 13 bases. The CDR3 sequence is CASRKDMLGYTF. CDR3 DNA sequence: TGTGCCAGCAGAAAGGACATGTTGGGCTACACCTTC.

The chain recombines TRBV5-6 with TRBJ1-2, with a weak D call TRBD1 (6 bases). Germline V CDR1 and CDR2: SGHDT, YYEEEE. CDR3 length equals 13 residues. V was shortened by 0 bases and J by 6 bases, with 9 bases between the two germline ends. The CDR3 loop is CASSLGSGDGYTF. The CDR3 bases are TGTGCCAGCAGCTTGGGTTCAGGGGATGGCTACACCTTC.

CDR3 residues: CASSQVGQGGRDGYTF. The DNA of the CDR3 is TGCGCCAGCAGCCAAGTGGGACAGGGGGGGAGGGATGGCTACACCTTC. V usage is TRBV4-3 and J usage is TRBJ1-2; 11 bases line up with TRBD1. Germline V gene sequence: CDR1 LGHNA, CDR2 YSLEER. The trim removed 1 base at V and 6 bases at J, leaving 7 bases unmatched. The CDR3 is made up of 16 amino acids.

The V gene is TRBV7-2, the J gene TRBJ1-5, with TRBD1 matching over 7 bases. Germline V gene lookup returns CDR1 SGHTA and CDR2 FQGNSA. Trimming at V came to 2 bases and at J to 4 bases, leaving 8 bases not matched to a gene. CDR3 length equals 16 residues. The CDR3 nucleotides are TGTGCCAGCAGCTTATCGGGAGGGGGCTTGAATCAGCCCCAGCATTTT. Translation: CASSLSGGGLNQPQHF.

V is TRBV6-1 and J is TRBJ1-4, with D perhaps matching TRBD1 (6 bases). This CDR3 comprises 11 residues. Trimming took 3 bases from V and 16 from J, leaving 12 bases between them. CDR1 is MNHNS and CDR2 is SASEGT in the germline V gene. CDR3: CASSDSGGRFF. Written as DNA, the CDR3 is TGTGCCAGCAGTGATAGCGGGGGCAGGTTTTTT.

The rearrangement joins TRBV12-3 or TRBV12-4 to TRBJ1-4; D is undetermined. The CDR3 spans 13 residues. Trimming shortened V by 3 bases and J by 8 bases, and 10 bases separated the two germline ends. CDR3 DNA sequence: TGTGCCAGCAGTTTTGACGGGAGGGAAAAACTGTTTTTT. Translating it yields CASSFDGREKLFF.

This chain uses TRBV2 with TRBJ2-7; 8 bases fit TRBD1. J gave up 3 bases and V 8 bases, and 6 bases lay outside the gene matches. The CDR3 spans 13 residues. Germline assignment: CDR1 SNHLY and CDR2 FYNNEI. The CDR3 loop is CASGTGGNYEQYF. In DNA, the CDR3 is TGTGCCAGCGGGACAGGTGGGAACTACGAGCAGTACTTC.

The V call is TRBV18, the J call TRBJ1-1; D gene ambiguous. Trimming cost V 0 bases and J 4 bases, with 12 bases left between them. The germline V gene encodes CDR1 KGHSH and CDR2 LQKENI. The CDR3 has 15 amino acids. CDR3 sequence: CASSPPFVRGTEAFF. The CDR3 DNA reads TGTGCCAGCTCACCACCGTTTGTTCGGGGCACTGAAGCTTTCTTT.

The gene calls are TRBV7-9 and TRBJ1-5; a weak D match, TRBD1 (5 bases). The CDR3 is 15 amino acids. Between the trimmed V and J ends, which lost 0 bases and 6 bases, there was a span of 12 bases. Germline assignment: CDR1 SEHNR and CDR2 FQNEAQ (reference sequence). The CDR3 bases are TGTGCCAGCAGCTTAGCGGGCGGGGCAGGTCAGCCCCAGCATTTT. Amino acids: CASSLAGGAGQPQHF.

The V gene is TRBV28, the J gene TRBJ2-1; perhaps TRBD1 as D (6 bases). The V gene's germline CDR1 is MDHEN and CDR2 SYDVKM. This CDR3 is 13 amino acids long. The V and J ends lost 6 bases and 6 bases respectively, with 12 bases between them. The CDR3 DNA reads as TGTGCCAGCAGACCAACAGGGCCCAATGAGCAGTTCTTC. Translation: CASRPTGPNEQFF.

The chain uses TRBV6-5 and TRBJ1-5; 11 bases align to TRBD1. V trimming: 5 bases; J trimming: 6 bases; junction bases outside the gene matches: 3. CDR1 MNHEY and CDR2 SVGAGI come from the germline V gene. The CDR3 has 14 residues. The CDR3 DNA is TGTGCCAGCAGTCCGGACAGGGGGCGTCAGCCCCAGCATTTT. It specifies CASSPDRGRQPQHF.

Of note for this clone: Other DNA sequences in the same sample also yield this CDR3. The chain links TRBV19 to TRBJ2-5, with D perhaps matching TRBD2 (6 bases). The V and J ends lost 3 bases and 4 bases respectively, with 9 bases between them. CDR1 is LNHDA, CDR2 SQIVND, per germline (reference sequence). The CDR3 is 13 residues long. CDR3 protein: CASSIQGGETQYF. The CDR3 region has the DNA TGTGCCAGTAGTATCCAGGGAGGAGAGACCCAGTACTTC. The variable domain in full, completed from reference TRBV19 and TRBJ2-5, reads DGGITQSPKYLFRKEGQNVTLSCEQNLNHDAMYWYRQDPGQGLRLIYYSQIVNDFQKGDIAEGYSVSREKKESFPLTVTSAQKNPTAFYLCASSIQGGETQYFGPGTRLLVL.

For the CDR3, the DNA is TGTGCCAGCAGCTTAGGGGGGACAGGGGTTTCACCCCTCCACTTT. The encoded protein is CASSLGGTGVSPLHF. This chain uses TRBV7-8 with TRBJ1-6, with 10 bases that match TRBD1. There are 15 residues in the CDR3. The V and J ends lost 1 base and 9 bases, in that order; junction bases with no gene match: 3. Germline CDR1 SGHVS, CDR2 FQNEAQ.

The rearrangement joins TRBV28 to TRBJ1-2, with unresolved D. Germline CDR1 is MDHEN and CDR2 is SYDVKM. The V gene lost 1 base and the J gene lost 7 bases, with 7 bases spanning the gap. The CDR3 is 12 amino acids. CDR3: CASSLSGFGYTF. CDR3 nucleotide sequence: TGTGCCAGCAGTTTATCCGGGTTTGGCTACACCTTC.

The CDR3 spells CASSLWGGASSYEQYF. DNA for the CDR3: TGTGCCAGCAGCTTATGGGGGGGGGCTAGCTCCTACGAGCAGTACTTC. J is TRBJ2-7 and V is TRBV7-2; tentatively, D is TRBD2 (7 bases). The CDR3 has 16 residues. Germline-derived CDR1 and CDR2 are SGHTA and FQGNSA. V was clipped by 2 bases and J by 0 bases, with 14 bases between them.